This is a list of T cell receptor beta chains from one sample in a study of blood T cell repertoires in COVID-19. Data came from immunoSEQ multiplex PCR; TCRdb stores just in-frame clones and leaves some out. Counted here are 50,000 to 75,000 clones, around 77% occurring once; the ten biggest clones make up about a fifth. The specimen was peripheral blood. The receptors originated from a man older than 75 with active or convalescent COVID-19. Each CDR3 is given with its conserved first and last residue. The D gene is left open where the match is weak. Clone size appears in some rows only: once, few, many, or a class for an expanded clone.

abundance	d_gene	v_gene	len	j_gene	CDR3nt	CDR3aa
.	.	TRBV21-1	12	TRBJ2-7	TGTGCCAGCAATGAAACTTTCTACGAGCAGTACTTC	CASNETFYEQYF
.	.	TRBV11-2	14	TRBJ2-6	TGTGCCAGCAGACTGGGCCCTGGGGCCAACGTCCTGACTTTC	CASRLGPGANVLTF
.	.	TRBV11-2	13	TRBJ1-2	TGTGCCAGCAGTCCCGCGCCGCGGGGTGGCTACACCTTC	CASSPAPRGGYTF
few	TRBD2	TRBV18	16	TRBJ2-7	TGTGCCAGCTCACGGTCGACTAGCGGGGGACCGCTCGAGCAGTACTTC	CASSRSTSGGPLEQYF
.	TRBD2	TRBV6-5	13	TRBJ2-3	TGTGCCACCTGGGACTATAGCACAGATACGCAGTATTTT	CATWDYSTDTQYF
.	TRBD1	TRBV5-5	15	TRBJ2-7	TGTGCCAGCAGCCCGGGACAGGGTTTTACCTACGAGCAGTACTTC	CASSPGQGFTYEQYF
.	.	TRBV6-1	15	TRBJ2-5	TGTGCCAGCAGTGAAAATCGGACACCCAGCGAGACCCAGTACTTC	CASSENRTPSETQYF
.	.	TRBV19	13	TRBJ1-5	TGTGCCAGTAGTCCCGCACTGAATCAGCCCCAGCATTTT	CASSPALNQPQHF
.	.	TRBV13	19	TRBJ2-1	TGTGCCAGCAGCTTAATCCTCCGCGGGGGCGGAAGCTCCTACAATGAGCAGTTCTTC	CASSLILRGGGSSYNEQFF
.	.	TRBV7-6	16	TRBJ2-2	TGTGCCAGCAGCCTCCAACTCGCCGTGAACACCGGGGAGCTGTTTTTT	CASSLQLAVNTGELFF
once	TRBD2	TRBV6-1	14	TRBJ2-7	TGTGCCAGCAGTGAAGCGGGGGGGGAGAACGAGCAGTACTTC	CASSEAGGENEQYF
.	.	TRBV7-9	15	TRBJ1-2	TGTGCCAGCAGCTTAAGCAGGGTAGTAGTCTATGGCTACACCTTC	CASSLSRVVVYGYTF
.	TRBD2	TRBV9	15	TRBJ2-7	TGTGCCAGCAGCGTAGGGGTTAGCGGGCGTGACGAGCAGTACTTC	CASSVGVSGRDEQYF
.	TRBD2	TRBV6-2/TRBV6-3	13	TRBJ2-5	TGTGCCAGCAGTTACGGGGGGGTAGAGACCCAGTACTTC	CASSYGGVETQYF
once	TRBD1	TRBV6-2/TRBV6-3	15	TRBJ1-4	TGTGCCAGCAGTCGCGCGACAGGGGGCTCTGAAAAACTGTTTTTT	CASSRATGGSEKLFF
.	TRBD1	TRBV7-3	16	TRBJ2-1	TGTGCCAGCAGCCCAGGAGGGACAGGACCCACCAATGAGCAGTTCTTC	CASSPGGTGPTNEQFF
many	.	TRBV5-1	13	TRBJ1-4	TGCGCCAGCAGCTTGGTCCAGAATGAAAAACTGTTTTTT	CASSLVQNEKLFF
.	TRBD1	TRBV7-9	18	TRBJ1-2	TGTGCCAGCAGCTTACGGGGGACAGGGTCCACCCTAAACTATGGCTACACCTTC	CASSLRGTGSTLNYGYTF
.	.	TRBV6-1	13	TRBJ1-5	TGTGCCAGCAGTGAATCCGCAGGGAGGACCCAGCATTTT	CASSESAGRTQHF
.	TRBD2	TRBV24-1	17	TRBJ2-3	TGTGCCACCAGTGAGGCGGGACTAGCGGGAAAGACAGATACGCAGTATTTT	CATSEAGLAGKTDTQYF
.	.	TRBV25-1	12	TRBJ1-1	TGTGCCAGCAGTCACAGTTACACTGAAGCTTTCTTT	CASSHSYTEAFF
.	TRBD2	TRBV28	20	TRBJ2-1	TGTGCCAGCAGATCCCCGGGACTAGCAGCAAAAGGGGCCTCCTACAATGAGCAGTTCTTC	CASRSPGLAAKGASYNEQFF
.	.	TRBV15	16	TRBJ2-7	TGTGCCACCAGCATTGACAGGGGACTAGCCGCCTACGAGCAGTACTTC	CATSIDRGLAAYEQYF
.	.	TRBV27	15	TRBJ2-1	TGTGCCAGCAGTTTATCGCAGGAACCCTACAATGAGCAGTTCTTC	CASSLSQEPYNEQFF
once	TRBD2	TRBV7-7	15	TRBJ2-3	TGTGCTAGCAGCTTAGAAGGGACTAGCTCGGATACGCAGTATTTT	CASSLEGTSSDTQYF
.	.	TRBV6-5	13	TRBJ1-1	TGTGCCAGCAGCCCCTTCTCGAGGACTGAAGCTTTCTTT	CASSPFSRTEAFF
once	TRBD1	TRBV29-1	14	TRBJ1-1	TGCAGCGCGCACGGACAGGGGGTTAACACTGAAGCTTTCTTT	CSAHGQGVNTEAFF
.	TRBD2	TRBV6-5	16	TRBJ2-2	TGTGCCAGCAGTTACTCCGGACTAGAGGTCGGCGGGGAGCTGTTTTTT	CASSYSGLEVGGELFF
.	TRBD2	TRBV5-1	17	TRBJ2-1	TGCGCCAGCAGCGCAAGACTAGCGGGGGCCCTCTTCAGTGAGCAGTTCTTC	CASSARLAGALFSEQFF
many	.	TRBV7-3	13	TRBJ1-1	TGTGCCAGCAGCCCATTGGGGGGCACTGAAGCTTTCTTT	CASSPLGGTEAFF
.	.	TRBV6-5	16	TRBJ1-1	TGTGCCAGCAGTTATGGCAGAACACCTTTGAACACTGAAGCTTTCTTT	CASSYGRTPLNTEAFF
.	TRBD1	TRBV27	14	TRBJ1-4	TGTGCCAGCAGTTTGGGGACAGGGGCGGGGAAACTGTTTTTT	CASSLGTGAGKLFF
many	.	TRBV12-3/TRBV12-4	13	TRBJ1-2	TGTGCCAGCAGTTTCGGGGGATCGGGTGGCTACACCTTC	CASSFGGSGGYTF
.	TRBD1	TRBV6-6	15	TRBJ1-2	TGTGCCAGCAGTCAAGGGACAGGGTCCGACTATGGCTACACCTTC	CASSQGTGSDYGYTF
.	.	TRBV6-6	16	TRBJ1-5	TGTGCCAGCAGTTACCGGGCAGGGGTTAAAAATCAGCCCCAGCATTTT	CASSYRAGVKNQPQHF
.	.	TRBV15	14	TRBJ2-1	TGTGCCACCAGCAGCCAGGAAATGGCTAATGAGCAGTTCTTC	CATSSQEMANEQFF
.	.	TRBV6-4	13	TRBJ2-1	TGTGCCAGCAGTGACTCGACTGGTATGAGGCAGTTCTTC	CASSDSTGMRQFF
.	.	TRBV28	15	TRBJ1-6	TGTGCCAGCAGTTTATTCCGGCAGGGGAGTTCACCCCTCCACTTT	CASSLFRQGSSPLHF
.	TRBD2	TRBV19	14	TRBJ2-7	TGTGCCAGTAGTCGGCGGGAGAGCGGGCTCGAGCAGTACTTC	CASSRRESGLEQYF
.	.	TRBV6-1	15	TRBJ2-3	TGTGCCAGCAGTGACCAGGTCGGAAATGCAGATACGCAGTATTTT	CASSDQVGNADTQYF
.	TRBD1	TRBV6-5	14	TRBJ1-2	TGTGCCAGCAGTTTTACAGGGGTAAACTATGGCTACACCTTC	CASSFTGVNYGYTF
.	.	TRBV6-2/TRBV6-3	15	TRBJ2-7	TGTGCCAGCAGTTACTCGAAAAGACTATTCCACGAGCAGTACTTC	CASSYSKRLFHEQYF
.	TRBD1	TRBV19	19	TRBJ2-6	TGTGCCAGTAGTATAGATATCGGACAGGCAACGTCTGGGGCCAACGTCCTGACTTTC	CASSIDIGQATSGANVLTF
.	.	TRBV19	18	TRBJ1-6	TGTGCCAGTAGTATAGCGTTTGGCAGGGGACGAGAGAATTCACCCCTCCACTTT	CASSIAFGRGRENSPLHF
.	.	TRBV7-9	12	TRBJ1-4	TGTGCCAGCACACATCCAGGTGAAAAACTGTTTTTT	CASTHPGEKLFF
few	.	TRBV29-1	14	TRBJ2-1	TGCAGCGTTGAACCCCTAGGTAGGAACAATGAGCAGTTCTTC	CSVEPLGRNNEQFF
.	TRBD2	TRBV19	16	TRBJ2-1	TGTGCCAGTAGTATGCTACTAGCGGGGTCGTACAATGAGCAGTTCTTC	CASSMLLAGSYNEQFF